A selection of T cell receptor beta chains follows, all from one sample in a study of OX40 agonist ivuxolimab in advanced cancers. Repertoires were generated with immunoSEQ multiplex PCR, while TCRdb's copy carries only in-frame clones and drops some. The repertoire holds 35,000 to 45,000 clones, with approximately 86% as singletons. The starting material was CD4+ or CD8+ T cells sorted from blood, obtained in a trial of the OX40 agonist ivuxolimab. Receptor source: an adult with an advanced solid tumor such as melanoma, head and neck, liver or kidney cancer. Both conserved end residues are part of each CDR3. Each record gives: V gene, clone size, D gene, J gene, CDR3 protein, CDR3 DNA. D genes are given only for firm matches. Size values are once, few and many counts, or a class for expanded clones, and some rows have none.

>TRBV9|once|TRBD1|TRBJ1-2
CASSTTAGGSNYGYTF
TGTGCCAGCAGCACTACCGCAGGGGGCAGTAACTATGGCTACACCTTC
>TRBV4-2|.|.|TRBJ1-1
CASRDSTDTEAFF
TGTGCCAGCAGGGATTCGACGGACACTGAAGCTTTCTTT
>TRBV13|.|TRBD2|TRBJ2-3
CASSVGLAGWTDTQYF
TGTGCCAGCAGCGTCGGACTAGCGGGATGGACAGATACGCAGTATTTT
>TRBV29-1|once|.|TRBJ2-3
CSVEEDAGYTQYF
TGCAGCGTTGAAGAGGACGCCGGCTATACGCAGTATTTT
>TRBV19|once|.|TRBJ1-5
CASAGEYHQPQHF
TGTGCCAGCGCGGGGGAGTACCATCAGCCCCAGCATTTT
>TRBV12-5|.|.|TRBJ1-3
CASGFGGDTIYF
TGTGCTAGTGGTTTCGGCGGAGACACCATATATTTT
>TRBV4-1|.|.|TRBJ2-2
CASGQAHNTGELFF
TGCGCCAGCGGACAAGCTCATAACACCGGGGAGCTGTTTTTT
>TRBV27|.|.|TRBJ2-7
CASSLGRFRREQYF
TGTGCCAGCAGTTTAGGCAGGTTCAGGCGCGAGCAGTACTTC
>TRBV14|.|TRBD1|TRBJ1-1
CASSQKNRGSTEAFF
TGTGCCAGCAGCCAAAAAAACAGGGGGTCAACTGAAGCTTTCTTT
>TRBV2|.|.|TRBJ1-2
CASSENEEPPF
TGTGCCAGCAGTGAGAATGAAGAACCACCCTTC
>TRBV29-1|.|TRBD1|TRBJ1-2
CSVGRRLGGGETGANYGYTF
TGCAGCGTTGGAAGGCGGTTGGGAGGCGGCGAGACAGGGGCCAACTATGGCTACACCTTC
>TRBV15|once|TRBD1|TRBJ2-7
CATSSGTGFYEQYF
TGTGCCACCAGTTCTGGGACAGGCTTCTACGAGCAGTACTTC
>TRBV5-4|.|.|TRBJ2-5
CASSLQLAETQYF
TGTGCCAGCAGCTTGCAACTAGCTGAGACCCAGTACTTC
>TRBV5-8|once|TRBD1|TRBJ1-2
CASRRDRDGYYGYTF
TGTGCCAGCAGACGGGACAGGGACGGATACTATGGCTACACCTTC
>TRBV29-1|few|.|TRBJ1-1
CSVREIEAFF
TGCAGCGTTAGGGAGATTGAAGCTTTCTTT
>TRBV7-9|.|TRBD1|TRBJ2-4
CASSYGTGFKNIQYF
TGTGCCAGCAGCTACGGGACAGGGTTCAAAAACATTCAGTACTTC
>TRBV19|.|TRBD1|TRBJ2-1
CATNRGANEQFF
TGTGCCACTAACAGGGGGGCGAATGAGCAGTTCTTC
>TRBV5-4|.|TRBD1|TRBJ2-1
CASSSWTGDLNEQFF
TGTGCCAGCAGCTCCTGGACAGGGGACCTCAATGAGCAGTTCTTC
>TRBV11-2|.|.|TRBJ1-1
CASSDDGNTEAFF
TGTGCCAGCAGCGACGACGGGAACACTGAAGCTTTCTTT
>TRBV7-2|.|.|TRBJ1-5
CASSLPSTGPEPQHF
TGTGCCAGCAGCTTACCATCAACCGGGCCTGAGCCCCAGCATTTT
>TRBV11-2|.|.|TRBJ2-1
CASSLDGWNEQFF
TGTGCCAGCAGCTTAGATGGGTGGAATGAGCAGTTCTTC
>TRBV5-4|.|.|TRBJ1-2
CASSLAGTGGYTF
TGTGCCAGCAGCTTGGCGGGTACGGGAGGCTACACCTTC
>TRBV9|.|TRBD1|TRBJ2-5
CASSARDSRQTQYF
TGTGCCAGCAGCGCACGGGACAGTCGGCAGACCCAGTACTTC
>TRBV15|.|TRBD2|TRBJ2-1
CATSPKPDRLAGQNEQFF
TGTGCCACCAGCCCTAAGCCCGATAGACTAGCGGGACAAAATGAGCAGTTCTTC
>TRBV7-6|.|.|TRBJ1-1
CASSPGGEENTEAFF
TGTGCCAGCAGCCCGGGGGGGGAGGAGAACACTGAAGCTTTCTTT
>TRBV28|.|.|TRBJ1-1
CASVQKRTGYMNTEAFF
TGTGCCAGCGTACAAAAGAGGACTGGCTACATGAACACTGAAGCTTTCTTT
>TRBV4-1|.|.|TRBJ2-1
CASSQKSPRDATYNEQFF
TGCGCCAGCAGCCAAAAAAGCCCCAGGGACGCAACATACAATGAGCAGTTCTTC
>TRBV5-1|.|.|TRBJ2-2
CASSLAPGELFF
TGCGCCAGCAGCCTGGCACCCGGGGAGCTGTTTTTT
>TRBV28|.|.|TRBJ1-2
CASSLPPYGYTF
TGTGCCAGCAGTTTGCCCCCCTATGGCTACACCTTC
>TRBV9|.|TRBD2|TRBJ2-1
CASSVEGSGGPGANEQFF
TGTGCCAGCAGCGTAGAGGGCAGCGGGGGGCCAGGGGCAAATGAGCAGTTCTTC
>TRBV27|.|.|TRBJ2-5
CASSLWMRGEETQYF
TGTGCCAGCAGTTTATGGATGAGGGGTGAGGAGACCCAGTACTTC
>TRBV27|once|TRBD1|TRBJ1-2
CASREDRGLGYGYTF
TGTGCCAGCAGGGAGGACAGGGGGCTCGGCTATGGCTACACCTTC
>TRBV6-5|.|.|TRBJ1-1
CATENRVYAEAFF
TGTGCCACCGAAAACAGGGTTTACGCTGAAGCTTTCTTT
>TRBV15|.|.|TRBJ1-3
CATSRGRGVGNTIYF
TGTGCCACCAGCAGGGGGAGGGGAGTGGGAAACACCATATATTTT
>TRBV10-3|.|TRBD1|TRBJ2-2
CAISEPPGQGARKDGELFF
TGTGCCATCAGTGAGCCACCGGGACAGGGGGCGCGTAAGGACGGGGAGCTGTTTTTT
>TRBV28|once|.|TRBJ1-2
CASTHSPAHYGYTF
TGTGCCAGCACCCATTCCCCGGCCCACTATGGCTACACCTTC
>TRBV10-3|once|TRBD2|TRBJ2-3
CAIGGGGGDTQYF
TGTGCCATCGGAGGCGGGGGTGGTGATACGCAGTATTTT
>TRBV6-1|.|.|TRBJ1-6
CASSEYGLVDSYSPLHF
TGTGCCAGCAGTGAATATGGGTTGGTGGACAGTTATTCACCCCTCCACTTT
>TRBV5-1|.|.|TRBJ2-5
CASSEGRQETQYF
TGCGCCAGCAGCGAGGGGCGCCAAGAGACCCAGTACTTC
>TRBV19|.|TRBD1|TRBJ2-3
CASNQDRGTDTQYF
TGTGCCAGTAATCAAGACAGGGGAACAGATACGCAGTATTTT
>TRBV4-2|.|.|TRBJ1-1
CASSQGPTEAFF
TGTGCCAGCAGCCAAGGTCCCACTGAAGCTTTCTTT
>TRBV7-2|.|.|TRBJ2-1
CASSFRGFGNEQFF
TGTGCCAGCAGCTTCCGGGGGTTTGGCAATGAGCAGTTCTTC
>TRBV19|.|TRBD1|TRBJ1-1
CASMETGGLGTEAFF
TGTGCCAGTATGGAGACAGGGGGCTTAGGCACTGAAGCTTTCTTT
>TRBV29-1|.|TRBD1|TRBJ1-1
CSVETGVNAFF
TGCAGCGTTGAGACAGGGGTGAACGCTTTCTTT
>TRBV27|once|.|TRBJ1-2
CASSFSRGPIRWGGYTF
TGTGCCAGCAGTTTTAGCCGAGGACCTATTCGTTGGGGGGGCTACACCTTC
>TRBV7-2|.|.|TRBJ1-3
CASSLAPISGNTIYF
TGTGCCAGCAGCTTGGCCCCCATCTCTGGAAACACCATATATTTT
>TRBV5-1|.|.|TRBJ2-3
CASSLESLPRDTDTQYF
TGCGCCAGCAGCTTGGAATCGCTCCCCAGGGACACAGATACGCAGTATTTT
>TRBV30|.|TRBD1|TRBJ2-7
CAWSVQGTEQYF
TGTGCCTGGAGTGTACAGGGGACCGAGCAGTACTTC
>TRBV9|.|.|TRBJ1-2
CASSDTGIANYGYTF
TGTGCCAGCAGCGATACAGGGATAGCTAACTATGGCTACACCTTC
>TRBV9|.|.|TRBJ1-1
CASSPPDSMNTEAFF
TGTGCCAGCAGTCCTCCTGACAGTATGAACACTGAAGCTTTCTTT
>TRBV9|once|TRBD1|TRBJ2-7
CASSAVAGGKDEQYF
TGTGCCAGCAGCGCCGTGGCAGGGGGCAAGGACGAGCAGTACTTC
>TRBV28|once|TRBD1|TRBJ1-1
CASSFGMPGTGNEGTEAFF
TGTGCCAGCAGTTTTGGAATGCCCGGGACAGGGAATGAGGGGACTGAAGCTTTCTTT
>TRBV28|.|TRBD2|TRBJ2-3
CASSKRGGTDTQYF
TGTGCCAGCAGCAAGCGGGGTGGCACAGATACGCAGTATTTT